The 12 T cell receptor beta chains in this list originate from one sample, sequenced in a study of shared clonotypes between healthy human individuals. The repertoire was sequenced with immunoSEQ multiplex PCR; TCRdb's copy has only in-frame clones and lacks some. The data contain millions of clones, roughly nine tenths of them singletons. The sequencing sample was made of naive CD4+ T cells sorted from blood. Subset of the sample: CD45RA+ positively selected. Receptors originate from a man aged 18 to 35 in good health.

The chain combines TRBV28 with TRBJ2-7; D ambiguous. This CDR3 comprises 14 residues. Germline CDR1 is MDHEN and CDR2 is SYDVKM. V was trimmed by 2 bases and J by 2 bases, leaving 10 bases between them. Here the CDR3 DNA reads TGTGCCAGCAGTTTAGACTCCCTCACCTACGAGCAGTACTTC. Protein sequence: CASSLDSLTYEQYF.

This sequence joins TRBV6-1 and TRBJ1-5, with 9 bases matching TRBD1. The CDR3 has 15 amino acids. The germline CDR1 and CDR2 sequences are MNHNS and SASEGT. V gave up 7 bases and J gave up 5 bases; unmatched junction bases: 9. The DNA of the CDR3 is TGTGCCAGCAACCGACAGAGGACAGGGGATCAGCCCCAGCATTTT. As protein: CASNRQRTGDQPQHF.

The rearrangement joins TRBV5-1 to TRBJ1-2; weak D call: TRBD1 (5 bases). V lost 0 bases and J lost 3, with 15 bases in between. Germline V lookup: CDR1 SGHRS, CDR2 YFSETQ. This CDR3 is 16 amino acids long. The CDR3 sequence: CASSLARVGIDYGYTF. CDR3 nucleotide sequence: TGCGCCAGCAGCTTGGCCAGGGTAGGGATAGACTATGGCTACACCTTC.

The chain has TRBV6-6 and TRBJ2-5; TRBD1 might be the D (5 bases). The DNA end is more similar to TRBJ2-7, so the J call may be wrong. Looked up from germline, CDR1 is MNHNY and CDR2 is SVGAGI (reference sequence). The CDR3 has 12 amino acids. CDR3 amino acids: CASRQATYEQYF. The CDR3 DNA sequence: TGTGCCAGCAGACAGGCGACCTACGAGCAGTACTTC.

The chain couples TRBV7-2 to TRBJ2-2, with 7 bases aligning to TRBD2. Germline CDR1 SGHTA, CDR2 FQGNSA. After removal of 1 base from V and 5 bases from J, the junction contained 7 bases not matched to a gene. The CDR3 length is 16 residues. The DNA for the CDR3 is TGTGCCAGCAGCTTAGTGTCACCGGGACTAACCGGGGAGCTGTTTTTT. It yields the protein CASSLVSPGLTGELFF.

The chain has TRBV21-1 and TRBJ2-1; the listed D gene, TRBD1, was not tested against the DNA. TRBV21-1 counts as a pseudogene. The CDR3 spans 15 residues. The CDR3: CASSKSTDSYNEQFF. The CDR3 DNA sequence: TGTGCCAGCAGCAAATCTACAGACTCCTACAATGAGCAGTTCTTC.

The chain recombines TRBV7-2 with TRBJ2-7, with D possibly matching TRBD2 (6 bases). Trimming took off 3 bases at V and 9 bases at J, with 12 bases between the two ends. The CDR3 covers 12 residues. CDR1 is SGHTA, CDR2 FQGNSA, per germline. The CDR3 DNA sequence: TGTGCCAGCAGCTTCGGGACTCCGTCGCAGTACTTC. Its translation: CASSFGTPSQYF.

CDR3 bases: TGTGCCAGCAGGAGACTAGCGGGGGGTTCTAGCACAGATACGCAGTATTTT. It translates to CASRRLAGGSSTDTQYF. The gene calls are TRBV7-9 and TRBJ2-3; 13 positions agree with TRBD2. Germline loops: CDR1 SEHNR, CDR2 FQNEAQ (reference sequence). The CDR3 length is 17 residues. Trimming took 6 bases from V and 0 from J; bases not matched to a gene: 6.

The chain has TRBV7-2 and TRBJ2-1; 16 bases match TRBD2. The trim removed 0 bases at V and 11 bases at J, leaving 1 base unmatched. The germline CDR1 and CDR2 sequences are SGHTA and FQGNSA. The CDR3 totals 15 residues. The CDR3 DNA follows: TGTGCCAGCAGCTTAGCGGGACTAGCGGGGGGGCAGCAGTTCTTC. Protein product: CASSLAGLAGGQQFF.

The gene calls are TRBV19 and TRBJ1-2; possible D gene TRBD1, 6 bases. The germline gives CDR1 LNHDA, CDR2 SQIVND (reference sequence). This CDR3 is 14 amino acids long. The V end lost 9 bases, the J end lost 1 base, and 15 bases lay between the germline ends. CDR3: CASFDTGFNYGYTF. The CDR3 nucleotides are TGTGCCAGCTTTGATACAGGGTTTAACTATGGCTACACCTTC. Full variable domain (rest looked up from reference TRBV19 and TRBJ1-2): DGGITQSPKYLFRKEGQNVTLSCEQNLNHDAMYWYRQDPGQGLRLIYYSQIVNDFQKGDIAEGYSVSREKKESFPLTVTSAQKNPTAFYLCASFDTGFNYGYTFGSGTRLTVV.

Regarding this clone: Distinct nucleotide sequences in the sample also encode this CDR3. This chain connects TRBV5-4 to TRBJ2-5; D possibly corresponds to TRBD1 (5 bases). V lost 0 bases, J lost 4 bases, and 10 bases lay in between. CDR3 length: 14 amino acids. The V gene's germline CDR1 is SGHNT and CDR2 YYREEE (reference sequence). The CDR3 DNA reads as TGTGCCAGCAGCTTGGGTGACAGAGGAGAGACCCAGTACTTC. Translated, it gives CASSLGDRGETQYF.

The gene calls are TRBV7-2 and TRBJ2-7; D tentatively fits TRBD1 or TRBD2 (5 bases each). There are 15 residues in the CDR3. Germline loops: CDR1 SGHTA, CDR2 FQGNSA. Trimming shortened V by 9 bases and J by 2 bases, and 20 bases separated the two germline ends. DNA of the CDR3: TGTGCCAGGCTGAGAATCCGGGGCTGGCCCTACGAGCAGTACTTC. Translating gives CARLRIRGWPYEQYF. The complete variable domain, with remaining parts taken from reference TRBV7-2 and TRBJ2-7, reads GAGVSQSPSNKVTEKGKDVELRCDPISGHTALYWYRQSLGQGLEFLIYFQGNSAPDKSGLPSDRFSAERTGGSVSTLTIQRTQQEDSAVYLCARLRIRGWPYEQYFGPGTRLTVT.